The 15 T cell receptor beta chains in this list originate from one sample, sequenced in a study of shared clonotypes between healthy human individuals. This table comes from immunoSEQ multiplex PCR, and its TCRdb copy is limited to in-frame clones, with some not included. The sample lists roughly 2.5 million clones, roughly nine tenths occurring once. Input material: naive CD4+ T cells sorted from blood. The subset denotes: CD45RA+ positively selected. The receptor set was obtained from a man between 18 and 29 years old in good health.

The chain recombines TRBV2 with TRBJ2-3, with 8 positions matching TRBD1. The CDR3 extends over 17 amino acids. V gave up 5 bases and J gave up 0 bases; unmatched junction bases: 10. CDR1 and CDR2 (germline): SNHLY, FYNNEI. The CDR3 bases are TGTGCCAGCAGTCTGATAGGACAGGGCCTAAGCACAGATACGCAGTATTTT. It codes for CASSLIGQGLSTDTQYF.

The chain couples TRBV18 to TRBJ1-1; TRBD1 is a possible D gene (6 bases). CDR3 length equals 14 residues. V lost 4 bases, J lost 4 bases, and 13 bases lay in between. Germline loops: CDR1 KGHSH, CDR2 LQKENI. The CDR3 spells CASSLRQEGTEAFF. CDR3 nucleotide sequence: TGTGCCAGCTCACTACGACAGGAGGGCACTGAAGCTTTCTTT.

The CDR3 DNA follows: TGTGCCAGCAGCGTAGCATCGGGCTTGAACAATGAGCAGTTCTTC. Encoded protein: CASSVASGLNNEQFF. The V call is TRBV9, the J call TRBJ2-1; D ambiguous. The CDR3 loop spans 15 amino acids. Germline CDR1 is SGDLS and CDR2 is YYNGEE. Trimming shortened V by 0 bases and J by 5 bases, and 12 bases separated the two germline ends. Based on the CDR3 plus reference TRBV9 and TRBJ2-1, the full variable domain is DSGVTQTPKHLITATGQRVTLRCSPRSGDLSVYWYQQSLDQGLQFLIQYYNGEERAKGNILERFSAQQFPDLHSELNLSSLELGDSALYFCASSVASGLNNEQFFGPGTRLTVL.

The rearrangement uses TRBV4-1 and TRBJ2-2; D perhaps matches TRBD2 (5 bases). The CDR3 is made up of 14 amino acids. Germline V gene data show CDR1 as MGHRA and CDR2 as YSYEKL. Trimming took 5 bases from V and 3 from J, leaving 10 bases between them. The CDR3 DNA reads as TGCGCCAGCAGCGTTCGGGGAGACACCGGGGAGCTGTTTTTT. Translation gives CASSVRGDTGELFF.

The genes are TRBV28 and TRBJ2-2; TRBD2 might be the D (5 bases). Trimming removed 3 bases from V and 9 bases from J, with 23 bases in between. Germline V CDR1 and CDR2: MDHEN, SYDVKM. This CDR3 has 17 amino acids. Here the CDR3 reads CASSLPIAGVKTRELFF. CDR3 sequence (DNA): TGTGCCAGCAGTTTGCCCATTGCCGGGGTTAAGACCCGGGAGCTGTTTTTT.

This rearrangement joins TRBV30 to TRBJ1-3; no reliable D call. V lost 4 bases to trimming and J lost 4 bases, with 20 bases between them. This CDR3 region has 16 residues. Germline assignment: CDR1 GTSNPN and CDR2 SVGIG (reference sequence). CDR3 in DNA: TGTGCCTGGACTCCCGGTAACCCTGGGTGGGGAAACACCATATATTTT. It specifies CAWTPGNPGWGNTIYF.

This chain joins TRBV10-3 and TRBJ2-7, with no clear D. CDR3 length: 15 residues. Trimming shortened V by 3 bases and J by 4 bases, and 16 bases separated the two germline ends. CDR1 and CDR2 from the germline V gene are ENHRY and SYGVKD. CDR3 in DNA: TGTGCCATCAGTGAAGGCGGTAGCATTACTTACGAGCAGTACTTC. This sequence encodes CAISEGGSITYEQYF.

This sequence joins TRBV28 and TRBJ2-1; D is unresolved. The germline V gene has CDR1 MDHEN and CDR2 SYDVKM. The CDR3 contains 16 residues. V lost 6 bases and J lost 1, with 16 bases in between. The CDR3 reads CASSPAGQESYNEQFF. The CDR3 region has the DNA TGTGCCAGCAGCCCCGCCGGCCAGGAGTCCTACAATGAGCAGTTCTTC.

Comment on this clone: A read error may account for a junction end that differs from germline. This chain connects TRBV7-9 to TRBJ2-1, with D possibly TRBD2 on 6 matching bases. Germline V gene data show CDR1 as SEHNR and CDR2 as FQNEAQ (reference sequence). This CDR3 is 16 amino acids long. The CDR3 DNA reads TGTGCCAGCAGCCTAGCGAGAGGTACCGCCTACAATGAGCAGTTCTTC. As protein: CASSLARGTAYNEQFF.

The gene calls are TRBV5-1 and TRBJ1-2; no firm D call. V lost 1 base and J lost 7, with 11 bases in between. This CDR3 contains 13 residues. Germline CDR1 is SGHRS and CDR2 is YFSETQ. The CDR3, as DNA: TGCGCCAGCAGCTTGTTAGCCGGCCTTGGCTACACCTTC. Amino acid sequence: CASSLLAGLGYTF.

The rearrangement joins TRBV27 to TRBJ2-7, with 13 nucleotides matching TRBD2. V trimming: 6 bases; J trimming: 6 bases; junction bases outside the gene matches: 17. Germline V gene sequence: CDR1 MNHEY, CDR2 SMNVEV (reference sequence). This CDR3 spans 18 amino acids. The CDR3 loop is CASSEGTSGNLSPTEQYF. The CDR3 DNA reads TGTGCCAGCAGCGAAGGGACTAGCGGGAACTTGTCTCCTACCGAGCAGTACTTC.

The chain uses TRBV5-6 and TRBJ2-4, with a weak D call TRBD2 (7 bases). The germline V gene has CDR1 SGHDT and CDR2 YYEEEE. Trimming pared 4 bases from V and 0 bases from J, leaving 17 bases between. The CDR3 extends over 17 amino acids. The CDR3 is CASSQPRGGLAKNIQYF. The CDR3, as DNA: TGTGCCAGCAGCCAACCCAGGGGAGGGCTAGCCAAAAACATTCAGTACTTC.

The chain combines TRBV5-1 with TRBJ1-4; unclear D gene. The CDR3 length is 15 residues. The germline CDR1 and CDR2 sequences are SGHRS and YFSETQ. Between the trimmed V and J ends, which lost 4 bases and 0 bases, there was a span of 10 bases. The CDR3 DNA follows: TGCGCCAGCAGCCCCATCGCATCAACTAATGAAAAACTGTTTTTT. Protein sequence: CASSPIASTNEKLFF.

This CDR3 reads CASSELRERETQYF. The CDR3 DNA follows: TGTGCCAGCAGTGAATTAAGGGAAAGAGAGACCCAGTACTTC. The J gene is TRBJ2-5, the V gene TRBV25-1; D is undetermined. CDR1 is MGHDK, CDR2 SYGVNS, per germline. CDR3 length equals 14 residues. Trimming stripped 1 base from V and 4 bases from J, with 10 bases between.

The chain joins TRBV5-1 to TRBJ2-7; D possibly corresponds to TRBD1 (6 bases). Germline loops: CDR1 SGHRS, CDR2 YFSETQ. CDR3 length equals 14 residues. Trimming cost V 1 base and J 4 bases, with 12 bases left between them. The CDR3 DNA reads TGCGCCAGCAGCTTGACTTCCCAGGGGTACGAGCAGTACTTC. Its translation: CASSLTSQGYEQYF.